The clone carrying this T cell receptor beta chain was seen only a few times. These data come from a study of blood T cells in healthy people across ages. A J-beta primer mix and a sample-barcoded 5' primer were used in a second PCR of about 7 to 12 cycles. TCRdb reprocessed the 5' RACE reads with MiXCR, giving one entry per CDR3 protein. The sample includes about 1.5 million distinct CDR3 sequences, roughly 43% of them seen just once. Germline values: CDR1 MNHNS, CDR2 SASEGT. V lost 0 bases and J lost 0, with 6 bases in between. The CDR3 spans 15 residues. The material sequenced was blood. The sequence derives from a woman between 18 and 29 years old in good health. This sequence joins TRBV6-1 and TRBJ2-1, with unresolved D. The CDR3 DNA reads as TGTGCCAGCAGTGAAGCTAGCAGCTCCTACAATGAGCAGTTCTTC. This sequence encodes CASSEASSSYNEQFF.